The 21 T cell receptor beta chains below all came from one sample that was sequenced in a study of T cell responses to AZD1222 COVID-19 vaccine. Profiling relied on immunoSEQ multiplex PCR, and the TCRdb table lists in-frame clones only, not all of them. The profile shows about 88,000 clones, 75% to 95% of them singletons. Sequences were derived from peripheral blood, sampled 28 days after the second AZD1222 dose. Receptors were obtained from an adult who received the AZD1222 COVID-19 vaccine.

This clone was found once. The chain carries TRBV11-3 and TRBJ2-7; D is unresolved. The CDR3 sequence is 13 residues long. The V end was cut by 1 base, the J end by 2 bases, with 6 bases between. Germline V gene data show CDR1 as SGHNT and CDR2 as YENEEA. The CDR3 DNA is TGTGCCAGCAGCTTAGGGACCACCTACGAGCAGTACTTC. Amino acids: CASSLGTTYEQYF.

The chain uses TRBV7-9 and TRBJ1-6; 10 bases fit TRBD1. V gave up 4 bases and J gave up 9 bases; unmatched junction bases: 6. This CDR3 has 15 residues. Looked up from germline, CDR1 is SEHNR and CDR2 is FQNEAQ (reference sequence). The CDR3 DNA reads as TGTGCCAGCAGCTCGGGACAGGGGAATTTTTCACCCCTCCACTTT. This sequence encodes CASSSGQGNFSPLHF.

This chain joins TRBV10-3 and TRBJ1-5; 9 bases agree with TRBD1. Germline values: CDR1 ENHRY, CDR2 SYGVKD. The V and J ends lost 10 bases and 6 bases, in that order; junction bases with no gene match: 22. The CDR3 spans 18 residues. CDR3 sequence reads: CATTAQTGGNAWGQPQHF. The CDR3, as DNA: TGTGCCACCACTGCCCAGACAGGGGGAAACGCCTGGGGTCAGCCCCAGCATTTT.

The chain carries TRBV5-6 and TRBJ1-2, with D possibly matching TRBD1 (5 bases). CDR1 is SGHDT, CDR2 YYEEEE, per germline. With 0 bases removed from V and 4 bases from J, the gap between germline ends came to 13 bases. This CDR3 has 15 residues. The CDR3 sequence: CASSLGQGPPYGYTF. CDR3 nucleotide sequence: TGTGCCAGCAGCTTGGGGCAGGGTCCCCCCTATGGCTACACCTTC. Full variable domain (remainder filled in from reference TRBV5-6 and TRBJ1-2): DAGVTQSPTHLIKTRGQQVTLRCSPKSGHDTVSWYQQALGQGPQFIFQYYEEEERQRGNFPDRFSGHQFPNYSSELNVNALLLGDSALYLCASSLGQGPPYGYTFGSGTRLTVV.

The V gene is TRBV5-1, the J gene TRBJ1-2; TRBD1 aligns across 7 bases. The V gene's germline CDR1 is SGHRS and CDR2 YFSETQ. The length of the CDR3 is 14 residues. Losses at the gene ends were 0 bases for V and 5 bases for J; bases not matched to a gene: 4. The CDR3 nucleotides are TGCGCCAGCAGCTTGGAGGGGGCAATGTATGGCTACACCTTC. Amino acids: CASSLEGAMYGYTF.

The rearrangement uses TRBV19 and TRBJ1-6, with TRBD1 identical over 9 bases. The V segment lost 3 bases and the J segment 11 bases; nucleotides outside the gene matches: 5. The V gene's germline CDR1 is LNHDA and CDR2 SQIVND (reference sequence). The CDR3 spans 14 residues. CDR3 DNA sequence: TGTGCCAGTAGTATGACCGGGACAGGGACACCCCTCCACTTT. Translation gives CASSMTGTGTPLHF.

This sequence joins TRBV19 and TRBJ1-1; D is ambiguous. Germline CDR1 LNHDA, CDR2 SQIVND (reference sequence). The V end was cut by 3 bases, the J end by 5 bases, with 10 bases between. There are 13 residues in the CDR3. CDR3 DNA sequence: TGTGCCAGTAGTATTCTGAGTGTAACTGAAGCTTTCTTT. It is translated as CASSILSVTEAFF.

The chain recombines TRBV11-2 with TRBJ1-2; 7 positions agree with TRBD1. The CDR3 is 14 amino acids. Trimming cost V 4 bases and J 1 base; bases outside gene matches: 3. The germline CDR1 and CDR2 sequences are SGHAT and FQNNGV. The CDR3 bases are TGTGCCAGCAGCTATGGACAGGTTAACTATGGCTACACCTTC. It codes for CASSYGQVNYGYTF.

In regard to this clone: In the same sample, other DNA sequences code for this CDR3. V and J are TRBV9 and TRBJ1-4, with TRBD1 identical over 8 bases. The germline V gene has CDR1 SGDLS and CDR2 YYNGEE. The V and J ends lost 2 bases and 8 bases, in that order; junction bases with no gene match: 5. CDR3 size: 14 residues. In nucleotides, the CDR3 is TGTGCCAGCAGCGTCGGACAGGGAGGCGAAAAACTGTTTTTT. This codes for CASSVGQGGEKLFF.

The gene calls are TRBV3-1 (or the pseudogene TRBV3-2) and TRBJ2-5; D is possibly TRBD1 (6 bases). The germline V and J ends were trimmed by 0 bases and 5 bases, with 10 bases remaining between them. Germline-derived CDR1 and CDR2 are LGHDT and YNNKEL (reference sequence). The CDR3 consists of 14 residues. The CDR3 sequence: CASSQDFRGETQYF. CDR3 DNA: TGTGCCAGCAGCCAAGATTTTAGGGGGGAGACCCAGTACTTC.

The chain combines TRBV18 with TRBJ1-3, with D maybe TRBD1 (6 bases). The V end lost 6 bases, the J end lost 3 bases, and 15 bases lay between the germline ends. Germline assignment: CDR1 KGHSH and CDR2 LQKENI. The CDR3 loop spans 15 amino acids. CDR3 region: CASSTPRGDGNTIYF. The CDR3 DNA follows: TGTGCCAGCTCCACCCCCAGGGGCGATGGAAACACCATATATTTT.

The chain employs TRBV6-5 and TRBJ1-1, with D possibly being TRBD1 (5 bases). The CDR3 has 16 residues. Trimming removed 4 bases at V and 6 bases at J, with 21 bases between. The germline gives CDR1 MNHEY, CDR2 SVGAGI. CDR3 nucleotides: TGTGCCAGCAGTTTCTTGGCAGGGAGGGCGGGCTCTGAAGCTTTCTTT. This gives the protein CASSFLAGRAGSEAFF.

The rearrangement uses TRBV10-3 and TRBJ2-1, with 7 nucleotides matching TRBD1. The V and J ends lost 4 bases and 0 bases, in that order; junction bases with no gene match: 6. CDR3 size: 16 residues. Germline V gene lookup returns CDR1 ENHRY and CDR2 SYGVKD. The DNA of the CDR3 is TGTGCCATCAGTGGGGGACAGACGAGCTCCTACAATGAGCAGTTCTTC. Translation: CAISGGQTSSYNEQFF.

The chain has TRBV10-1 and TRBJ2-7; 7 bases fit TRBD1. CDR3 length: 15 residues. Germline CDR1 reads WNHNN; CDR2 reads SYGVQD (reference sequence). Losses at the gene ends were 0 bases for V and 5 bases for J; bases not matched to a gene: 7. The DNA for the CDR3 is TGCGCCAGCAGTGAGTCAAGGAAGGGGGCCCACGAGCAGTACTTC. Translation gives CASSESRKGAHEQYF.

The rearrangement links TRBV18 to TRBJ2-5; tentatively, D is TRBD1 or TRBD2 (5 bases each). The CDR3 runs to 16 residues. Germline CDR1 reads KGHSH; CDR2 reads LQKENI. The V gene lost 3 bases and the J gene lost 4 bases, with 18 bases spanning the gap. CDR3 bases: TGTGCCAGCTCACCTTCCGGGACGCCCAAGGGAGAGACCCAGTACTTC. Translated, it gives CASSPSGTPKGETQYF.

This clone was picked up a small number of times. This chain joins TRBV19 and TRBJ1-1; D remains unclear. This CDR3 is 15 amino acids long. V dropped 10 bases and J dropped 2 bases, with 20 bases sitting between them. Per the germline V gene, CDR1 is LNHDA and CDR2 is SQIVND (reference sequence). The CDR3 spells CAIYNQGSANTEAFF. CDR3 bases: TGTGCCATCTACAACCAAGGATCTGCAAACACTGAAGCTTTCTTT.

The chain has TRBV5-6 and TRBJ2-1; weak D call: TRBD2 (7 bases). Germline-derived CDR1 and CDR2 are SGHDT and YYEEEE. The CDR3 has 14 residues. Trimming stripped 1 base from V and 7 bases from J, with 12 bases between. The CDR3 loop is CASSLSGGPNEQFF. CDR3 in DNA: TGTGCCAGCAGCTTGTCCGGGGGGCCGAATGAGCAGTTCTTC.

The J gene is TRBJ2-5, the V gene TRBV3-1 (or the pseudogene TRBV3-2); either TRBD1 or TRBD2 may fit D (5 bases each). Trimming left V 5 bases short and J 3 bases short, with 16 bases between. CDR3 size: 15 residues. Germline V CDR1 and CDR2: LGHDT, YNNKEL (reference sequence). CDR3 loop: CASSSRDRWEETQYF. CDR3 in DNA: TGTGCCAGCAGCAGCCGGGACCGGTGGGAAGAGACCCAGTACTTC.

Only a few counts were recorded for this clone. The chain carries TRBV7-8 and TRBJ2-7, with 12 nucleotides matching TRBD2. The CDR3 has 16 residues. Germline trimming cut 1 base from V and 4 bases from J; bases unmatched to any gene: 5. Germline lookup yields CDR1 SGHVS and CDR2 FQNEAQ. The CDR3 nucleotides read TGTGCCAGCAGCTTAGGACTAGCGGGGGTCACGTACGAGCAGTACTTC. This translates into CASSLGLAGVTYEQYF.

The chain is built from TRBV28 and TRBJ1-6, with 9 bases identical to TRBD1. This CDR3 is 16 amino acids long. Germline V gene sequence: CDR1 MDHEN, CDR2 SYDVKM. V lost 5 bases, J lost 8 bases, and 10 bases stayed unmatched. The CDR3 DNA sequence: TGTGCCAGCAGTCCGGACAGGGGCCGCCCTTATTCACCCCTCCACTTT. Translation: CASSPDRGRPYSPLHF.

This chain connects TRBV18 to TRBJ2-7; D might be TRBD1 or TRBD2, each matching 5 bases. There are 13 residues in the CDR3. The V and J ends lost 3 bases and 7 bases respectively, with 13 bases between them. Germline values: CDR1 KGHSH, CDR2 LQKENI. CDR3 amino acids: CASSPTDSGEQYF. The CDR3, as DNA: TGTGCCAGCTCACCGACAGATTCGGGGGAGCAGTACTTC. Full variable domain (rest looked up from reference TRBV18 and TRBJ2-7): NAGVMQNPRHLVRRRGQEARLRCSPMKGHSHVYWYRQLPEEGLKFMVYLQKENIIDESGMPKERFSAEFPKEGPSILRIQQVVRGDSAAYFCASSPTDSGEQYFGPGTRLTVT.